The 18 T cell receptor beta chains below come from one sample, sequenced in a study of T cells after yellow fever vaccination. Each CDR3 protein is one row after TCRdb ran MiXCR on the 5' RACE reads. Of almost 600,000 distinct CDR3 sequences detected, 13% appear once; the ten largest clones hold around 15%. The specimen was PBMCs, collected on the day of the yellow fever booster vaccination. These receptors all stem from a man aged 30-40 years who received the YFV17D yellow fever vaccine.

This clonotype was seen more than once but under ten times. The chain links TRBV5-1 to TRBJ1-2; tentatively, D is TRBD1 (5 bases). Germline assignment: CDR1 SGHRS and CDR2 YFSETQ. The CDR3 has 15 amino acids. The germline V and J ends were trimmed by 0 bases and 7 bases, with 16 bases remaining between them. The CDR3 region is CASSLAGTPGVGYTF. DNA for the CDR3: TGCGCCAGCAGCTTGGCCGGGACCCCAGGAGTTGGCTACACCTTC.

J is TRBJ1-1 and V is TRBV6-2 or TRBV6-3; D unclear. Trimming took 7 bases from V and 4 from J, leaving 16 bases between them. Germline loops: CDR1 MNHEY, CDR2 SVGEGT. CDR3 size: 14 residues. This chain's CDR3 is CASTTEGWVTEAFF. CDR3 sequence (DNA): TGTGCCAGCACCACAGAGGGTTGGGTCACTGAAGCTTTCTTT.

This clonotype was seen at least ten times. CDR3 amino acids: CASSTGPYNEQFF. In DNA form, the CDR3 reads TGTGCCAGCAGCACCGGGCCCTACAATGAGCAGTTCTTC. The V and J genes are TRBV7-6 and TRBJ2-1; D not certain. From germline, CDR1 is SGHVS and CDR2 FNYEAQ. V was trimmed by 5 bases and J by 2 bases, leaving 7 bases between them. CDR3 length: 13 amino acids. The full variable domain, with the rest looked up from reference TRBV7-6 and TRBJ2-1, is GAGVSQSPRYKVTKRGQDVALRCDPISGHVSLYWYRQALGQGPEFLTYFNYEAQQDKSGLPNDRFSAERPEGSISTLTIQRTEQRDSAMYRCASSTGPYNEQFFGPGTRLTVL.

This clonotype was counted a few times. This chain connects TRBV7-8 to TRBJ1-1, with D possibly matching TRBD1 (5 bases). The V gene's germline CDR1 is SGHVS and CDR2 FQNEAQ. This CDR3 spans 18 amino acids. The V end lost 5 bases, the J end lost 0 bases, and 22 bases lay between the germline ends. The DNA of the CDR3 is TGTGCCAGCAGCCCGGGAGGATACGGGGGTAGGGTGAACACTGAAGCTTTCTTT. It specifies CASSPGGYGGRVNTEAFF.

There are a few counts of this clonotype. The V gene is TRBV11-2, the J gene TRBJ1-1; D unclear. The germline gives CDR1 SGHAT, CDR2 FQNNGV. The CDR3 extends over 11 amino acids. The ends were cut back, 4 bases at V and 14 bases at J, with 14 bases in the middle. CDR3 DNA: TGTGCCAGCAGCTCGCAATGGGAGCGGTTCTTT. It translates to CASSSQWERFF.

The J gene is TRBJ2-2, the V gene TRBV6-4, with 14 bases fitting TRBD2. The CDR3 is made up of 20 amino acids. V shed 10 bases, J shed 3 bases, and the junction held 19 bases outside the gene matches. CDR1 is MRHNA and CDR2 is SNTAGT in the germline V gene. The CDR3 is CATRPAPGTSGSGDTGELFF. The CDR3 DNA follows: TGTGCCACAAGGCCGGCCCCAGGGACTAGCGGGAGCGGGGACACCGGGGAGCTGTTTTTT.

This clonotype has a count of ten or more. The chain joins TRBV7-9 to TRBJ1-1; D perhaps matches TRBD1 (5 bases). Germline-derived CDR1 and CDR2 are SEHNR and FQNEAQ (reference sequence). The length of the CDR3 is 12 residues. Trimming removed 9 bases from V and 5 bases from J, with 13 bases in between. The CDR3 loop is CASSLGRTEAFF. The DNA for the CDR3 is TGTGCCAGTAGTTTGGGACGGACTGAAGCTTTCTTT.

This clonotype was seen more than once but under ten times. The V gene is TRBV7-2, the J gene TRBJ2-7, with unresolved D. Germline CDR1 is SGHTA and CDR2 is FQGNSA. The CDR3 contains 12 residues. Trimming removed 1 base from V and 7 bases from J, with 8 bases in between. Here the CDR3 reads CASSLVSAEQYF. The CDR3 DNA is TGTGCCAGCAGCTTAGTGTCTGCGGAGCAGTACTTC. Full variable domain (outside the CDR3, taken from reference TRBV7-2 and TRBJ2-7): GAGVSQSPSNKVTEKGKDVELRCDPISGHTALYWYRQSLGQGLEFLIYFQGNSAPDKSGLPSDRFSAERTGGSVSTLTIQRTQQEDSAVYLCASSLVSAEQYFGPGTRLTVT.

This chain joins TRBV6-5 and TRBJ2-7, with 7 nucleotides matching TRBD2. Germline CDR1 reads MNHEY; CDR2 reads SVGAGI. V trimming: 2 bases; J trimming: 2 bases; junction bases outside the gene matches: 6. This CDR3 is built from 15 residues. The CDR3: CASSYAGLSAYEQYF. The CDR3, as DNA: TGTGCCAGCAGTTACGCGGGACTATCTGCCTACGAGCAGTACTTC.

The chain joins TRBV23-1 to TRBJ2-3, with 7 bases matching TRBD1. TRBV23-1 is an open reading frame, and its role is uncertain. The length of the CDR3 is 14 residues. V dropped 4 bases and J dropped 6; count of bases not matched to a gene: 7. CDR3 amino acids: CASSRGTAPDTQYF. The CDR3, as DNA: TGCGCCAGCAGTCGGGGGACAGCGCCCGATACGCAGTATTTT.

V gene TRBV12-3 or TRBV12-4 combines with J gene TRBJ1-2, with D tentatively TRBD1 (5 bases). V was pared by 4 bases and J by 7 bases, with 19 bases between. This CDR3 is built from 15 residues. The DNA of the CDR3 is TGTGCCAGCAGTTCAGGGACTTTACAATTGGCTGGCTACACCTTC. This encodes CASSSGTLQLAGYTF.

This clonotype was picked up a small number of times. This chain uses TRBV6-1 with TRBJ2-7, with 9 bases matching TRBD2. V dropped 6 bases and J dropped 6; count of bases not matched to a gene: 15. The CDR3 runs to 16 residues. Per the germline V gene, CDR1 is MNHNS and CDR2 is SASEGT. The CDR3 region is CASRGGTGTSLLEQYF. CDR3 sequence (DNA): TGTGCCAGCAGGGGGGGGACCGGGACTAGCCTACTCGAGCAGTACTTC.

This clonotype occurred a few times. The gene calls are TRBV20-1 and TRBJ2-5; 12 nucleotides agree with TRBD2. The CDR3 length is 17 residues. V lost 1 base and J lost 2; bases outside the gene matches: 8. Germline loops: CDR1 DFQATT, CDR2 SNEGSKA (reference sequence). CDR3 region: CSARAASGREGQETQYF. CDR3 DNA sequence: TGCAGTGCTAGAGCCGCTAGCGGGAGGGAAGGGCAAGAGACCCAGTACTTC.

This chain links TRBV15 with TRBJ2-5; 16 bases fit TRBD2. Per germline, CDR1 LNHNV and CDR2 YYDKDF (reference sequence). The CDR3 covers 16 residues. Losses at the gene ends were 5 bases for V and 5 bases for J; bases not matched to a gene: 5. The CDR3 DNA reads TGTGCCACCAGCGCGGGACTAGCGGGAGGGAAGGAGACCCAGTACTTC. It specifies CATSAGLAGGKETQYF. The full variable domain, in which reference TRBV15 and TRBJ2-5 provide the parts outside the CDR3, is DAMVIQNPRYQVTQFGKPVTLSCSQTLNHNVMYWYQQKSSQAPKLLFHYYDKDFNNEADTPDNFQSRRPNTSFCFLDIRSPGLGDTAMYLCATSAGLAGGKETQYFGPGTRLLVL.

There are a few counts of this clonotype. The rearrangement links TRBV7-2 to TRBJ2-1, with 8 bases matching TRBD2. Per germline, CDR1 SGHTA and CDR2 FQGNSA. The V segment lost 5 bases and the J segment 7 bases; nucleotides outside the gene matches: 16. CDR3 length: 17 residues. The CDR3 nucleotides read TGTGCCAGCAGCCCCGAAGGTTACAGCGGGAGAGGAAATGAGCAGTTCTTC. Its protein is CASSPEGYSGRGNEQFF.

The chain employs TRBV20-1 and TRBJ1-6, with D possibly TRBD1 on 6 matching bases. The germline V gene has CDR1 DFQATT and CDR2 SNEGSKA (reference sequence). The CDR3 totals 14 residues. Trimming removed 1 base at V and 8 bases at J, with 12 bases between. CDR3 sequence reads: CSARAHRDYSPLHF. In nucleotides, the CDR3 is TGCAGTGCTAGAGCCCACAGGGATTATTCACCCCTCCACTTT.

The rearrangement links TRBV6-2 or TRBV6-3 to TRBJ2-3; 12 bases align to TRBD2. Germline V gene lookup returns CDR1 MNHEY and CDR2 SVGEGT. The length of the CDR3 is 16 residues. J gave up 4 bases and V 5 bases, and 7 bases lay outside the gene matches. CDR3 nucleotide sequence: TGTGCCAGCAGTCCTCTAGCGGGAGGGCCCCCAGATACGCAGTATTTT. Its translation: CASSPLAGGPPDTQYF.

V is TRBV30 and J is TRBJ2-5; D may be TRBD1 (5 bases). The CDR3 totals 12 residues. The germline gives CDR1 GTSNPN, CDR2 SVGIG (reference sequence). The V end lost 4 bases, the J end lost 2 bases, and 8 bases lay between the germline ends. CDR3 in amino acids: CAWTAGQETQYF. DNA for the CDR3: TGTGCCTGGACGGCAGGGCAAGAGACCCAGTACTTC.